This paragraph reports one TCR beta chain. Antigen specificity is unknown. Trimming took off 5 bases at V and 0 bases at J, with 7 bases between the two ends. This CDR3 region has 13 residues. Sample treatment: roughly 11-day PBMC culture with coronavirus spike peptide pools or control peptides (ViraFEST assay). ViraFEST expanded antigen-specific T cells with peptide pools, then sequenced TCRs. This sample is drawn from a study of vaccination and CD4 T cells after COVID-19. Overall study context: Samples taken post-COVID came a median approximately 100 days after diagnosis, ranging from 35 to 161.

The Oncomine TCR Beta short-read assay sequenced DNA from cultured CD4+ T cells. One entry per CDR3 protein results from TCRdb running MiXCR on the PCR reads. The top ten hold approximately 15% of the sample, which has 4,200 or so distinct CDR3 sequences, around 20% seen once. The chain joins TRBV12-3 or TRBV12-4 to TRBJ1-1; no clear D. Sequences were obtained from CD4+ T cells from blood, cultured in vitro. The source is a human donor who had recovered from COVID-19. CDR3 in DNA: TGTGCCAGCAGTCTCCTCATGAACACTGAAGCTTTCTTT. It translates to CASSLLMNTEAFF.